Listed below are T cell receptor beta chains from one sample, sequenced in a study of cytomegalovirus exposure and HLA in healthy donors. The protocol was immunoSEQ multiplex PCR, while the TCRdb copy is restricted to in-frame clones and leaves out a portion. This listing includes 200,000 to 250,000 clones. The sequencing sample was made of PBMCs. The receptors here all came from a girl aged 2 to 10 in good health and CMV-seropositive. Each CDR3 is given with its conserved first and last residue. The D gene is left open where the match is weak.

>-|TRBV14
CASSLNARDGVSF
>TRBD2|TRBV6-6
CASRSVGGKYEQYF
>-|TRBV5-1
CASSLALGETQYF
>-|TRBV11-2
CASSLDSWNTEAFF
>-|TRBV10-3
CAISAYNRAYSYEQYF
>-|TRBV28
CASHQNRADTQYF
>-|TRBV19
CASSGTPSPGDTQYF
>TRBD1|TRBV2
CASTRQGRAFF
>TRBD2|TRBV27
CASSLRLAGGAKNIQYF
>TRBD1|TRBV10-3
CAISVGTGADTQYF
>-|TRBV4-2
CASSQERVGGNTIYF
>-|TRBV7-6
CASSQNTGSDEQYF
>-|TRBV27
CASSFSTNHGQSIRQPQHF
>TRBD1|TRBV6-5
CASSQGQGLETQYF
>-|TRBV10-2
CASSETTRSRANYGYTF
>-|TRBV5-1
CASSLFLAYNEQFF
>TRBD1|TRBV9
CASSAGQEGEKLFF
>TRBD2|TRBV5-1
CASSLLSGNSYEQYF
>-|TRBV28
CGAGVPTPYGYTF
>TRBD1|TRBV5-1
CASSLGQGGYNEQFF
>-|TRBV2
CASGGRGGTNTEAFF
>TRBD2|TRBV2
CASSEVREVSSYEQYF
>-|TRBV5-1
CASSLGSSAYTDTQYF
>-|TRBV27
CASSLNPVVQPQHF
>-|TRBV9
CASSVGPGSYEQYF
>-|TRBV5-1
CASSLGPSTDTQYF
>-|TRBV6-5
CASSSTGERNYGYTF
>TRBD1|TRBV5-1
CASSHGTGGLDEKLFF
>TRBD2|TRBV28
CAIDPPAGGPYEQYF
>-|TRBV7-8
CASSLGSSEQYF
>TRBD2|TRBV7-8
CATGASGRVETQYF
>TRBD2|TRBV27
CASTPLAGGTDTQYF
>-|TRBV5-1
CASREGRGYNEQFF
>TRBD1|TRBV9
CASSAQGAPPYNEQFF
>-|TRBV11-3
CDNQGATNEKLFF
>-|TRBV9
CASSVGGGERYF
>TRBD2|TRBV5-1
CASSFSSGSSYNEQFF
>TRBD1|TRBV19
CASSMGRTGARGYGYTF
>TRBD1|TRBV29-1
CSVGGTGGYATGELFF
>TRBD2|TRBV19
CASSTSGREQFF
>TRBD1|TRBV5-4
CASSSRDRVNSPLHF
>TRBD1|TRBV10-3
CAISEEGGGDTEAFF
>TRBD2|TRBV6-5
CASSPTSGTDTQYF
>-|TRBV7-3
CASSPRTPGQNEQFF
>-|TRBV7-9
CASSLGGGSGNTIYF
>TRBD1|TRBV5-6
CASSPGTGLAKNIQYF
>-|TRBV29-1
CSVARGGGETQYF
>-|TRBV5-6
CASSPARLNTEAFF
>TRBD2|TRBV11-2
CASSSEHQRERNEQFF
>TRBD2|TRBV7-6
CASSQTSGTDTQYF
>-|TRBV11-1
CASNSGLPNTEAFF
>TRBD2|TRBV10-3
CAIRPGGDSYEQYF
>TRBD1|TRBV5-4
CASSSGTAKRGETQYF